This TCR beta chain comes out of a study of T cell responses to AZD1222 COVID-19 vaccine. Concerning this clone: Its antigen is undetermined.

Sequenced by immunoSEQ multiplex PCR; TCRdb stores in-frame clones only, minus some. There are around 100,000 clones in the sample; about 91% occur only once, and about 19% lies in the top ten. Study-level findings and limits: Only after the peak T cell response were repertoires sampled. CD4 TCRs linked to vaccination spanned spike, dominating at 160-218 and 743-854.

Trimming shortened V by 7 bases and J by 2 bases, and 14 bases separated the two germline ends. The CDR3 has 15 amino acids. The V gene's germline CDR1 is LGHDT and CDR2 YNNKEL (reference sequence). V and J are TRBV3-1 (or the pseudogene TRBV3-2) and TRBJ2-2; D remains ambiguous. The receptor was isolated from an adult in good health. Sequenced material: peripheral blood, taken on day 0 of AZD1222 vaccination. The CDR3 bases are TGTGCCAGCACCCACGGTTCTAGTAACACCGGGGAGCTGTTTTTT. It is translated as CASTHGSSNTGELFF.